These 12 T cell receptor beta chains originate from one sample sequenced in a study of vaccination effects on CD4 cells after COVID-19. Sequencing in the ViraFEST assay came after antigen-specific CD4+ T cells had been expanded with viral peptide pools, which were used to stimulate PBMC. Upon completion of more than 9 days in culture, CD4+ T cells were isolated. Negative nucleocapsid antibody tests before and after vaccination confirmed no previous SARS-CoV-2 infection. Method: immunoSEQ multiplex PCR; TCRdb's copy keeps in-frame clones and lacks some. The repertoire holds roughly 41,000 clones, with over 75% as singletons. These receptors are not linked to any known antigen. Here the sequenced sample was CD4+ T cells from PBMCs cultured with HCoV-NL63 spike peptides, taken before COVID-19 vaccination. These receptors were collected from a human donor who received a COVID-19 vaccine.

The chain joins TRBV7-9 to TRBJ2-7, with D hard to call. The V gene's germline CDR1 is SEHNR and CDR2 FQNEAQ (reference sequence). The CDR3 consists of 11 residues. V lost 5 bases, J lost 6 bases, and 8 bases lay in between. DNA for the CDR3: TGTGCCAGCAGCAGCAGCATCGAGCAGTACGTC. Protein sequence: CASSSSIEQYV.

CDR3 sequence: CASSRGLDLRTDTQYF. The CDR3 coding sequence is TGTGCCAGCAGCCGAGGACTCGACTTACGCACAGATACGCAGTATTTT. J is TRBJ2-3 and V is TRBV7-6, with a tentative D call TRBD2 (5 bases). CDR1 is SGHVS, CDR2 FNYEAQ, per germline. The CDR3 has 16 amino acids. The ends were cut back, 5 bases at V and 1 base at J, with 16 bases in the middle.

Remarks on this clone: A junction end diverges from the germline sequence, so it may reflect a read error. V and J are TRBV25-1 and TRBJ1-1, with a weak D call TRBD1 (6 bases). The CDR3 runs to 14 residues. Germline V gene lookup returns CDR1 MGHDK and CDR2 SYGVNS. The CDR3 spells CASSKYGGSAEAFF. CDR3 DNA: TGTGCCAGCAGTAAATATGGGGGCTCGGCTGAAGCTTTCTTT.

The chain has TRBV5-4 and TRBJ2-7, with a tentative D call TRBD1 (6 bases). The CDR3 totals 14 residues. V was cut by 4 bases and J by 2 bases, with 13 bases left in between. Germline V lookup: CDR1 SGHNT, CDR2 YYREEE (reference sequence). CDR3 protein: CASSGRDNPYEQYV. CDR3 nucleotide sequence: TGTGCCAGCAGCGGCCGGGACAACCCCTACGAGCAGTACGTC.

The chain carries TRBV6-5 and TRBJ2-1, with 10 positions matching TRBD1. V lost 2 bases and J lost 6; bases outside the gene matches: 4. The CDR3 consists of 15 residues. Germline assignment: CDR1 MNHEY and CDR2 SVGAGI. CDR3 bases: TGTGCCAGCAGTTACGACAGGGGGCCCATCAATGAGCAGTTCTTC. Its translation: CASSYDRGPINEQFF.

The chain employs TRBV29-1 and TRBJ2-3; unclear D gene. V lost 3 bases, J lost 4 bases, and 8 bases lay in between. This CDR3 spans 12 amino acids. Germline V gene lookup returns CDR1 SQVTM and CDR2 ANQGSEA. The CDR3 nucleotides are TGCAGCGTTGAGTGGCTTGCAGATACGCAGTATTTT. It is translated as CSVEWLADTQYF.

This clone was seen more than once but under ten times. The chain links TRBV10-1 to TRBJ2-6; unclear D gene. This CDR3 contains 17 residues. CDR1 WNHNN and CDR2 SYGVQD come from the germline V gene (reference sequence). V lost 0 bases, J lost 3 bases, and 12 bases lay in between. The CDR3 DNA reads as TGCGCCAGCAGTGAGTCCCGAAGCCGGAGTGGGGCCAACGTCCTGACTTTC. Amino acids: CASSESRSRSGANVLTF.

CDR3 amino acids: CASSYSGNTIYYTGELFF. CDR3 sequence (DNA): TGTGCCAGCAGCTATAGCGGGAACACGATATACTACACCGGGGAGCTGTTTTTT. The chain uses TRBV5-6 and TRBJ2-2; TRBD2 matches 8 bases. After removal of 3 bases from V and 3 bases from J, the junction contained 13 bases not matched to a gene. This CDR3 has 18 amino acids. The V gene's germline CDR1 is SGHDT and CDR2 YYEEEE.

This clone was counted between two and nine times. The chain is built from TRBV3-1 (or the pseudogene TRBV3-2) and TRBJ1-3; D uncertain. V gave up 0 bases and J gave up 0 bases, with 6 bases separating them. The CDR3 covers 15 residues. In germline, CDR1 is LGHDT, CDR2 YNNKEL (reference sequence). CDR3 sequence reads: CASSQDFASGNTIYF. CDR3 DNA: TGTGCCAGCAGCCAAGATTTTGCCTCTGGAAACACCATATATTTT.

DNA of the CDR3: TGCAGCGTTGCGGGGTCCTACAATGAGCAGTTCTTC. Amino acids: CSVAGSYNEQFF. The chain employs TRBV29-1 and TRBJ2-1; D is possibly TRBD2 (5 bases). Germline CDR1 and CDR2: SQVTM and ANQGSEA. The V gene lost 4 bases and the J gene lost 1 base, with 5 bases spanning the gap. The CDR3 runs 12 residues.

The rearrangement uses TRBV10-3 and TRBJ1-6; TRBD1 matches at 11 bases. The germline V gene encodes CDR1 ENHRY and CDR2 SYGVKD. The CDR3 has 15 residues. V gave up 3 bases and J gave up 10 bases; unmatched junction bases: 5. CDR3 loop: CAISDSGTGGSPLHF. CDR3 DNA: TGTGCCATCAGTGATTCCGGGACAGGGGGATCACCCCTCCACTTT.

The rearrangement joins TRBV2 to TRBJ1-2, with TRBD1 matching over 7 bases. The germline V gene encodes CDR1 SNHLY and CDR2 FYNNEI. V trimming: 2 bases; J trimming: 5 bases; junction bases outside the gene matches: 8. This CDR3 spans 15 amino acids. DNA of the CDR3: TGTGCCAGCAGTGAACTAGAGACAGGGTATTATGGCTACACCTTC. It yields the protein CASSELETGYYGYTF.